This T cell receptor (beta chain) emerged from a study of vaccination and CD4 T cells after COVID-19. In germline, CDR1 is MNHEY, CDR2 SVGAGI. The CDR3 sequence is 15 residues long. The junction had 3 bases not matched to a gene; V was cut back by 2 bases and J by 5 bases. TCRdb itself ran the PCR reads through MiXCR, one entry per CDR3 protein. The table lists about 20,000 distinct CDR3 sequences, roughly 50% of them singletons. This TCR was sampled from a human donor who had recovered from COVID-19. J is TRBJ2-7 and V is TRBV6-5; 13 bases are shared with TRBD2. The specimen was CD4+ T cells from blood, collected before SARS-CoV-2 vaccination. CDR3 sequence reads: CASSYKTSGRHEQYF. The DNA of the CDR3 is TGTGCCAGCAGTTACAAGACTAGCGGGAGGCACGAGCAGTACTTC.